This is a list of T cell receptor beta chains from one sample in a study of T cell responses to AZD1222 COVID-19 vaccine. Sequenced by immunoSEQ multiplex PCR; TCRdb stores in-frame clones only, minus some. The sample yields around 180,000 clones, around 93% seen once. The sequenced sample was peripheral blood, obtained on day 0 of AZD1222 vaccination. The receptor source for this set is an adult in good health. CDR3s include the opening cysteine and the closing phenylalanine or tryptophan.

TRBV4-2	CASSSTGGSTDTQYF
TRBV6-5	CASRRAPTSYNEQFF
TRBV28	CASSAGGGLHSNQPQHF
TRBV9	CASSVQGWGEQFF
TRBV6-6	CASSVQGMRTEAFF
TRBV6-5	CATRAQDRDGYTF
TRBV9	CASSASGRGVAEAFF
TRBV27	CASSLAPPLSGNTIYF
TRBV7-2	CASSPSSDSPYQPQHF
TRBV6-2/TRBV6-3	CASSYSPGGPYEQYF
TRBV12-2	CASRLAPGGWIHEQYF
TRBV7-8	CASSSSVDRDTEAFF
TRBV7-6	CASSPRHGLAGGPKSEQYF
TRBV19	CASTNKGWSAGQRNQPQHF
TRBV7-2	CASSLGLGRGLWDTEAFF
TRBV5-1	CASRGNTLEAFF
TRBV12-3/TRBV12-4	CASSLGTSGEQFF
TRBV28	CASTKGLARWNTEAFF
TRBV6-1	CASSESLHLSVSTQYF
TRBV11-2	CASSPKLNTEAFF
TRBV15	CATSRFSGTGGTEAFF
TRBV3-1/TRBV3-2	CASSQSGTRLHEQYF
TRBV19	CASNGYRGGTGELFF
TRBV5-5	CASSLYPRGQRGNTIYF
TRBV4-3	CASSQGQGVANYGYTF
TRBV27	CASSFGFGSTEAFF
TRBV27	CASRKGKDNQPQHF